The rows below give T cell receptor beta chains drawn from one sample of a study of blood T cell repertoires in COVID-19. Using immunoSEQ multiplex PCR, the repertoire was profiled, and TCRdb retains in-frame clones only, with some absent. The sample records 200,000 to 250,000 clones, around 85% being singletons. The specimen was PBMCs or T cells enriched from blood (not recorded which). Receptors were obtained from a woman aged 40 to 50 with acute COVID-19. Each CDR3 is given with its conserved first and last residue.

j_call,cdr3_length,v_call,cdr3_aa
TRBJ2-5,16,TRBV3-1/TRBV3-2,CASSQEVGGPGETQYF
TRBJ2-1,13,TRBV12-3/TRBV12-4,CASIATTYNEQFF
TRBJ2-5,15,TRBV6-6,CASRTLDRGQETQYF
TRBJ1-2,15,TRBV28,CASSLFGQGLNGYTF
TRBJ2-3,15,TRBV5-1,CASSLERQNTDTQYF
TRBJ2-2,16,TRBV7-2,CASSSRLAVNTGELFF
TRBJ2-7,14,TRBV27,CASSQGQGAYEQYF
TRBJ1-4,13,TRBV28,CASRSGAAQKLFF
TRBJ2-7,13,TRBV27,CASSLIPGGEQYF
TRBJ1-5,16,TRBV28,CASRPITGTGYQPQHF
TRBJ2-5,14,TRBV6-1,CASSEESDQETQYF
TRBJ1-6,14,TRBV6-5,CASRPGGANSPLHF
TRBJ1-5,14,TRBV19,CASYNRGGNQPQHF
TRBJ1-5,17,TRBV27,CASKMFFDRLGDQPQHF
TRBJ2-1,14,TRBV4-1,CASSQVGQGTPKFF
TRBJ1-2,12,TRBV6-1,CASSEDSYGYTF
TRBJ2-2,17,TRBV27,CASSFHGVGRGAGELFF
TRBJ1-6,16,TRBV11-2,CASSSSIRGPNSPLHF
TRBJ2-5,14,TRBV9,CASSVGGSQETQYF
TRBJ1-2,15,TRBV28,CASRGTGGFDYGYTF
TRBJ1-5,15,TRBV25-1,CASSAPSGGNQPQHF
TRBJ2-7,19,TRBV24-1,CATRILKNDRGGTDYEQYF
TRBJ1-5,15,TRBV3-1/TRBV3-2,CASSRDRSSNQPQHF
TRBJ1-2,15,TRBV7-9,CASSLKLQEPYGYTF
TRBJ2-5,16,TRBV4-3,CASSRNGPPGGETQYF
TRBJ2-3,13,TRBV29-1,CSGAGASTDTQYF
TRBJ2-5,14,TRBV27,CATRAAGVRETQYF
TRBJ2-2,13,TRBV7-3,CASSLREGGELFF
TRBJ2-7,10,TRBV20-1,CSVQRREQYF
TRBJ1-4,15,TRBV27,CASSLRPGVYEKLFF
TRBJ1-4,15,TRBV7-9,CASSPGSVTNEKLFF
TRBJ1-6,15,TRBV28,CASSPGTEHNSPLHF
TRBJ2-3,13,TRBV12-3/TRBV12-4,CASSRGMRDTQYF
TRBJ2-2,20,TRBV18,CASSPPNTAGFTSNTGELFF
TRBJ2-7,16,TRBV19,CASSTTLQGSGNGQYF
TRBJ1-1,12,TRBV19,CASSERDTEAFF
TRBJ1-1,13,TRBV7-3,CASSQGANTEAFF
TRBJ2-2,14,TRBV2,CASRGTANTGELFF
TRBJ1-2,15,TRBV25-1,CASSQLGQGNYGYTF
TRBJ2-7,15,TRBV6-5,CASSSGQFLSYEQYF